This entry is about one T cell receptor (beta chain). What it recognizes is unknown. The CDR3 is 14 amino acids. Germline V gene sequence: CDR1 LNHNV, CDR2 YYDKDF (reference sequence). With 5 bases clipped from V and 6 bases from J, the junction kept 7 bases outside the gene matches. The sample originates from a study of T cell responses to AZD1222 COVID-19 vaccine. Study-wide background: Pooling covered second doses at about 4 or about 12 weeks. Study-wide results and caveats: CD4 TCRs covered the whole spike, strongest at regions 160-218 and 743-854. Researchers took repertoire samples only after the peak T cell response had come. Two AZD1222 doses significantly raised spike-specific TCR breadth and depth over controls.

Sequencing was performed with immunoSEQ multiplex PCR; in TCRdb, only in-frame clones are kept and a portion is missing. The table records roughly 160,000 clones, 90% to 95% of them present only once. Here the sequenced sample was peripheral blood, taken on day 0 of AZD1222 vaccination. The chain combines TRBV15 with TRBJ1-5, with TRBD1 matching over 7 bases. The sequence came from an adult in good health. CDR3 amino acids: CATSQDRLSQPQHF. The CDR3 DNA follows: TGTGCCACCAGCCAGGACAGGCTATCTCAGCCCCAGCATTTT.